In this sample, the clone carrying this TCR beta chain turned up a few times. These data are taken from a study of T-cell memory formation after mild COVID-19. TCRdb used MiXCR to reprocess the 5' RACE reads, holding one entry per CDR3 protein. The table lists roughly 400,000 distinct CDR3 sequences, approximately 25% of them singletons. From germline, CDR1 is DFQATT and CDR2 SNEGSKA (reference sequence). The CDR3 spans 13 residues. The J gene is TRBJ2-3, the V gene TRBV20-1; D is perhaps TRBD1 or TRBD2 (5 bases each). Material: PBMCs or a T cell subset sorted from them (not recorded which). This receptor was obtained from an adult woman who had mild COVID-19 (a few samples of this study predate the infection). Cell type and time point are not known. The CDR3 loop reads CSPWGGSTDTQYF. In DNA form, the CDR3 reads TGCAGCCCCTGGGGCGGGAGCACAGATACGCAGTATTTT.